The 20 T cell receptor beta chains presented below share a single source sample, sequenced in a study of blood T cell repertoires in COVID-19 (dated by TCRdb to 2018 to 2020). Library construction relied on the immunoSEQ multiplex PCR assay. The immuneACCESS repertoire file appears here via TCRdb, limited to in-frame rearrangements. These files lack a portion of the clones; in checked studies, under half of the deficit traces to unresolved V genes, and the cause of the others is not known. The sample includes 330,000 or so clones, with roughly 87% observed a single time. The top ten clonotypes cover under 3% of the sample. Sequencing was done on a sample of PBMCs or T cells enriched from blood (not recorded which). The receptors come from a young woman who had recovered from COVID-19.

In DNA, the CDR3 is TGTGCCAGCAGTTTATCGCTCGGGAACGGGGCCAACGTCCTGACTTTC. Its translation is CASSLSLGNGANVLTF. This chain links TRBV27 with TRBJ2-6; maybe TRBD2 (5 bases). V was trimmed by 0 bases and J by 4 bases, leaving 10 bases between them. The CDR3 has 16 residues. CDR1 is MNHEY, CDR2 SMNVEV, per germline (reference sequence). Full variable domain (missing parts from reference TRBV27 and TRBJ2-6): EAQVTQNPRYLITVTGKKLTVTCSQNMNHEYMSWYRQDPGLGLRQIYYSMNVEVTDKGDVPEGYKVSRKEKRNFPLILESPSPNQTSLYFCASSLSLGNGANVLTFGAGSRLTVL.

This clone has a single count. This chain uses TRBV4-1 with TRBJ2-1, with 14 nucleotides matching TRBD2. From germline, CDR1 is MGHRA and CDR2 YSYEKL. The J segment lost 7 bases and the V segment lost 5 bases, leaving 7 bases of the junction unmatched. The CDR3 is 16 amino acids. CDR3 in DNA: TGCGCCAGCAGCAAGACTAGCGGGAGGGCCGGGAATGAGCAGTTCTTC. Its protein product is CASSKTSGRAGNEQFF.

DNA of the CDR3: TGTGCCAGCAGCTCCGGGAGCCTTGAAGCTTTCTTT. It translates to CASSSGSLEAFF. The chain couples TRBV28 to TRBJ1-1; D is unclear. Germline V gives CDR1 MDHEN, CDR2 SYDVKM. CDR3 length: 12 residues. V was pared by 6 bases and J by 7 bases, with 12 bases between.

V gene TRBV19 combines with J gene TRBJ1-1; no clear D. V was cut by 6 bases and J by 0 bases, with 11 bases left in between. CDR1 is LNHDA and CDR2 is SQIVND in the germline V gene (reference sequence). This CDR3 region has 14 residues. The DNA of the CDR3 is TGTGCCAGTAGCCCCGGGGAGTTGAACACTGAAGCTTTCTTT. Protein: CASSPGELNTEAFF.

The genes are TRBV9 and TRBJ2-3; tentative D call: TRBD2 (6 bases). V lost 0 bases to trimming and J lost 5 bases, with 13 bases between them. CDR1 and CDR2 from the germline V gene are SGDLS and YYNGEE. The CDR3 has 15 amino acids. The CDR3, as DNA: TGTGCCAGCAGCGTAGAGGGATTGGGGGGAGATACGCAGTATTTT. It translates to CASSVEGLGGDTQYF. Using reference TRBV9 and TRBJ2-3 for the parts outside the CDR3, the full variable domain is DSGVTQTPKHLITATGQRVTLRCSPRSGDLSVYWYQQSLDQGLQFLIQYYNGEERAKGNILERFSAQQFPDLHSELNLSSLELGDSALYFCASSVEGLGGDTQYFGPGTRLTVL.

This clone showed up just a few times. The chain employs TRBV7-9 and TRBJ1-4; 7 nucleotides line up with TRBD1. Trimming at V came to 5 bases and at J to 3 bases, leaving 9 bases not matched to a gene. The length of the CDR3 is 16 residues. Germline CDR1 is SEHNR and CDR2 is FQNEAQ (reference sequence). CDR3 sequence reads: CASSPRQGVANEKLFF. The CDR3 bases are TGTGCCAGCAGCCCTAGACAGGGAGTGGCTAATGAAAAACTGTTTTTT.

For this clone: Being one base from a much bigger clone, this may be a read error. V usage is TRBV7-2 and J usage is TRBJ1-6; 7 nucleotides align to TRBD1. The germline gives CDR1 SGHTA, CDR2 FQGNSA. After removal of 4 bases from V and 0 bases from J, the junction contained 3 bases not matched to a gene. This CDR3 contains 16 residues. CDR3 bases: TGTGCCAGCAGCTCACAGGGGAGCTCCTATAATTCACCCCTCCACTTT. It is translated as CASSSQGSSYNSPLHF. Full variable domain (remainder filled in from reference TRBV7-2 and TRBJ1-6): GAGVSQSPSNKVTEKGKDVELRCDPISGHTALYWYRQSLGQGLEFLIYFQGNSAPDKSGLPSDRFSAERTGGSVSTLTIQRTQQEDSAVYLCASSSQGSSYNSPLHFGNGTRLTVT.

The rearrangement joins TRBV11-2 to TRBJ1-2, with TRBD1 matching over 7 bases. Germline V gene data show CDR1 as SGHAT and CDR2 as FQNNGV. Losses at the gene ends were 5 bases for V and 4 bases for J; bases not matched to a gene: 4. The CDR3 sequence is 13 residues long. CDR3 sequence: CASSKGAFYGYTF. CDR3 sequence (DNA): TGTGCCAGCAGCAAGGGGGCATTCTATGGCTACACCTTC. The entire variable domain, with the rest obtained from reference TRBV11-2 and TRBJ1-2, is as follows: EAGVAQSPRYKIIEKRQSVAFWCNPISGHATLYWYQQILGQGPKLLIQFQNNGVVDDSQLPKDRFSAERLKGVDSTLKIQPAKLEDSAVYLCASSKGAFYGYTFGSGTRLTVV.

The chain has TRBV6-5 and TRBJ1-4; TRBD1 agrees at 12 bases. The CDR3 is 16 amino acids. The germline V gene has CDR1 MNHEY and CDR2 SVGAGI. The ends lost 0 bases at V and 8 bases at J; junction bases unmatched: 4. CDR3 sequence reads: CASSYSGTGGGEKLFF. CDR3 bases: TGTGCCAGCAGTTACTCCGGGACAGGGGGCGGCGAAAAACTGTTTTTT.

The J gene is TRBJ2-3, the V gene TRBV27; 7 bases are shared with TRBD1. The CDR3 sequence is 14 residues long. V shed 5 bases and J 6 bases; nucleotides not matched to a gene: 8. Germline lookup yields CDR1 MNHEY and CDR2 SMNVEV (reference sequence). Here the CDR3 reads CASSPTGSFDTQYF. Written as DNA, the CDR3 is TGTGCCAGCAGTCCGACAGGGTCTTTTGATACGCAGTATTTT.

V and J are TRBV4-1 and TRBJ2-7; D may be TRBD1 (5 bases). Trimming removed 4 bases from V and 4 bases from J, with 11 bases in between. The germline V gene has CDR1 MGHRA and CDR2 YSYEKL. The CDR3 consists of 13 residues. For the CDR3, the DNA is TGCGCCAGCAGCCGAACGGACAAATACGAGCAGTACTTC. It is translated as CASSRTDKYEQYF.

The rearrangement joins TRBV19 to TRBJ2-2; 15 bases fit TRBD2. Germline V gene data show CDR1 as LNHDA and CDR2 as SQIVND (reference sequence). V was pared by 6 bases and J by 3 bases, with 8 bases of the junction left unmatched. This CDR3 contains 18 residues. In nucleotides, the CDR3 is TGTGCCAGTAGGATGGGACTAGCGGGAGGCAAGGACACCGGGGAGCTGTTTTTT. Its protein product is CASRMGLAGGKDTGELFF.

The chain recombines TRBV15 with TRBJ1-4, with no clear D. The germline CDR1 and CDR2 sequences are LNHNV and YYDKDF (reference sequence). Trimming removed 0 bases at V and 7 bases at J, with 9 bases between. CDR3 length: 14 residues. The DNA of the CDR3 is TGTGCCACCAGCAGAGATATAAGCCTTGAAAAACTGTTTTTT. Encoded protein: CATSRDISLEKLFF.

The chain has TRBV12-3 or TRBV12-4 and TRBJ2-2; 7 positions match TRBD1. CDR3 length: 12 amino acids. V shed 5 bases, J shed 7 bases, and the junction held 1 base outside the gene matches. The CDR3 sequence: CASSGDSGELFF. The CDR3 nucleotides are TGTGCCAGCAGTGGGGACAGCGGGGAGCTGTTTTTT.

This chain links TRBV5-1 with TRBJ2-5; TRBD2 aligns across 7 bases. After removal of 0 bases from V and 5 bases from J, the junction contained 4 bases not matched to a gene. In germline, CDR1 is SGHRS, CDR2 YFSETQ. The CDR3 loop spans 14 amino acids. The CDR3: CASSLGGSEETQYF. CDR3 sequence (DNA): TGCGCCAGCAGCTTGGGCGGGAGCGAGGAGACCCAGTACTTC.

This clone has only a few counts. V and J are TRBV19 and TRBJ2-7, with D possibly being TRBD1 (6 bases). The CDR3 is made up of 13 amino acids. V gave up 5 bases and J gave up 3 bases, with 11 bases separating them. In germline, CDR1 is LNHDA, CDR2 SQIVND (reference sequence). In DNA, the CDR3 is TGTGCCAGTAGTCCAACGACAGGCTACGAGCAGTACTTC. Translated, it gives CASSPTTGYEQYF.

The chain joins TRBV6-2 or TRBV6-3 to TRBJ2-3; 10 bases are shared with TRBD1. J lost 2 bases, V lost 5 bases, and 7 bases had no gene match. The CDR3 length is 16 residues. The germline V gene encodes CDR1 MNHEY and CDR2 SVGEGT. CDR3 region: CASSPRQGAITDTQYF. The CDR3 DNA is TGTGCCAGCAGTCCCCGACAGGGGGCAATCACAGATACGCAGTATTTT.

The V gene is TRBV6-5, the J gene TRBJ2-1; 9 positions match TRBD2. CDR3 length: 15 residues. The J segment lost 6 bases and the V segment lost 6 bases, leaving 9 bases of the junction unmatched. Germline V gene data show CDR1 as MNHEY and CDR2 as SVGAGI. The CDR3 region has the DNA TGTGCCAGCAGGACTATAGCGGGGGCGGGCAATGAGCAGTTCTTC. This codes for CASRTIAGAGNEQFF.

The chain links TRBV25-1 to TRBJ2-1; TRBD2 matches at 12 bases. This CDR3 is built from 15 residues. Trimming took 6 bases from V and 7 from J; bases not matched to a gene: 7. Germline-derived CDR1 and CDR2 are MGHDK and SYGVNS. CDR3 DNA sequence: TGTGCCAGCAGCCTAGCGGGGGGGCCGGAAAATGAGCAGTTCTTC. It is translated as CASSLAGGPENEQFF.

The rearrangement joins TRBV25-1 to TRBJ1-4; no reliable D call. The germline CDR1 and CDR2 sequences are MGHDK and SYGVNS. CDR3 length: 14 amino acids. Trimming removed 6 bases from V and 3 bases from J, with 11 bases in between. As DNA, the CDR3 is TGTGCCAGCAGGACCGGGATACCTAATGAAAAACTGTTTTTT. It codes for CASRTGIPNEKLFF. Full variable domain (remainder filled in from reference TRBV25-1 and TRBJ1-4): EADIYQTPRYLVIGTGKKITLECSQTMGHDKMYWYQQDPGMELHLIHYSYGVNSTEKGDLSSESTVSRIRTEHFPLTLESARPSHTSQYLCASRTGIPNEKLFFGSGTQLSVL.